The 26 T cell receptor beta chains reported below all come from one sample, sequenced in a study of T cell changes during pregnancy in multiple sclerosis. Repertoires were generated with immunoSEQ multiplex PCR, while TCRdb's copy carries only in-frame clones and drops some. The table lists some 90,000 clones, about nine tenths of them singletons. This specimen was peripheral blood, taken after pregnancy. These receptor sequences come from a female donor in good health, enrolled as a control in a pregnancy study.

The rearrangement uses TRBV5-4 and TRBJ2-2, with a possible D match to TRBD2 (6 bases). Germline CDR1 and CDR2: SGHNT and YYREEE (reference sequence). The germline V and J ends were trimmed by 3 bases and 4 bases, with 16 bases remaining between them. CDR3 length: 16 residues. The CDR3: CASSSGTQRVTGELFF. The CDR3 DNA is TGTGCCAGCAGCTCCGGGACTCAGCGTGTCACCGGGGAGCTGTTTTTT.

The V call is TRBV27, the J call TRBJ2-6, with TRBD1 as a possible D gene (5 bases). Trimming shortened V by 10 bases and J by 0 bases, and 16 bases separated the two germline ends. Germline V gene lookup returns CDR1 MNHEY and CDR2 SMNVEV (reference sequence). This CDR3 region has 16 residues. CDR3 bases: TGTGCCACCGGGCGACAGACAAACTCTGGGGCCAACGTCCTGACTTTC. Translation: CATGRQTNSGANVLTF.

This chain connects TRBV18 to TRBJ1-3, with a tentative D call TRBD1 (6 bases). This CDR3 has 14 amino acids. Per the germline V gene, CDR1 is KGHSH and CDR2 is LQKENI. V lost 4 bases to trimming and J lost 0 bases, with 7 bases between them. The CDR3 sequence is CASSRTASGNTIYF. CDR3 in DNA: TGTGCCAGCTCACGGACAGCCTCTGGAAACACCATATATTTT.

This clone was seen only a few times. The J gene is TRBJ1-6, the V gene TRBV6-1; D gene unclear. Trimming took 4 bases from V and 10 from J, leaving 8 bases between them. The CDR3 loop spans 12 amino acids. Germline values: CDR1 MNHNS, CDR2 SASEGT. CDR3 sequence: CASSVNSSPLHF. The CDR3 DNA follows: TGTGCCAGCAGTGTAAATAGCTCACCCCTCCACTTT.

V usage is TRBV4-3 and J usage is TRBJ1-2; TRBD1 is a possible D gene (6 bases). Trimming stripped 7 bases from V and 8 bases from J, with 17 bases between. The V gene's germline CDR1 is LGHNA and CDR2 YSLEER. The CDR3 is 13 amino acids. CDR3 nucleotide sequence: TGCGCCAGCACCGAGGGGGAGGGCGGAGGCTACACCTTC. This codes for CASTEGEGGGYTF.

In this sample, this clone turned up once. The rearrangement links TRBV29-1 to TRBJ1-2; D remains ambiguous. The CDR3 sequence is 9 residues long. The V end lost 5 bases, the J end lost 8 bases, and 6 bases lay between the germline ends. Germline lookup yields CDR1 SQVTM and CDR2 ANQGSEA. The CDR3 region is CSVLEGYTF. The CDR3 DNA follows: TGCAGCGTTCTGGAGGGCTACACCTTC.

The CDR3 DNA sequence: TGTGCCAGCCTCACAGGGGAGTCTAGCACAGAGACCCAGTACTTC. It specifies CASLTGESSTETQYF. The chain has TRBV18 and TRBJ2-5; 7 bases line up with TRBD1. Germline values: CDR1 KGHSH, CDR2 LQKENI. The CDR3 is made up of 15 amino acids. The V segment lost 8 bases and the J segment 4 bases; nucleotides outside the gene matches: 13.

About this clone itself: Other DNA variants within this sample encode the same CDR3. The V call is TRBV7-6, the J call TRBJ1-3; D unclear. CDR1 is SGHVS and CDR2 is FNYEAQ in the germline V gene. V lost 6 bases and J lost 1, with 10 bases in between. The CDR3 is 14 residues long. The DNA of the CDR3 is TGTGCCAGCAGTCCGAAAGCTTCTGGAAACACCATATATTTT. It translates to CASSPKASGNTIYF.

The chain is built from TRBV30 and TRBJ2-7; perhaps TRBD2 as D (7 bases). The ends were cut back, 5 bases at V and 0 bases at J, with 14 bases in the middle. Germline V CDR1 and CDR2: GTSNPN, SVGIG (reference sequence). The CDR3 covers 14 residues. The CDR3 nucleotides read TGTGCCTGGTCCATCGGGGGGCTCTCCTACGAGCAGTACTTC. Protein: CAWSIGGLSYEQYF.

The genes are TRBV6-5 and TRBJ2-1, with TRBD2 matching over 10 bases. This CDR3 spans 14 amino acids. Unmatched junction bases numbered 8, after V lost 10 bases and J lost 5 bases. CDR1 is MNHEY and CDR2 is SVGAGI in the germline V gene. The CDR3 sequence is CATAGTSAHNEQFF. CDR3 sequence (DNA): TGTGCCACAGCAGGGACTAGCGCTCACAATGAGCAGTTCTTC.

V gene TRBV4-3 combines with J gene TRBJ1-2, with D possibly being TRBD1 (6 bases). Germline V gives CDR1 LGHNA, CDR2 YSLEER. Deletions cut 4 bases from V and 4 bases from J, with 19 bases between. The CDR3 sequence is 16 residues long. CDR3 DNA sequence: TGCGCCAGCAGCCCGAAAAGGACAGATCCTCCCTATGGCTACACCTTC. Translating gives CASSPKRTDPPYGYTF.

This clone was found a few times. This chain uses TRBV7-2 with TRBJ1-2; 7 bases line up with TRBD1. The junction had 6 bases not matched to a gene; V was cut back by 4 bases and J by 4 bases. Germline CDR1 reads SGHTA; CDR2 reads FQGNSA. The CDR3 sequence is 14 residues long. The CDR3 region has the DNA TGTGCCAGCAGCTCCAGGGGGGAAGGCTATGGCTACACCTTC. As protein: CASSSRGEGYGYTF.

The chain joins TRBV9 to TRBJ1-6; 7 bases match TRBD1. The CDR3 is made up of 15 amino acids. The ends lost 0 bases at V and 6 bases at J; junction bases unmatched: 3. In germline, CDR1 is SGDLS, CDR2 YYNGEE. CDR3 protein: CASSVAGTANSPLHF. CDR3 nucleotides: TGTGCCAGCAGCGTAGCGGGGACAGCTAATTCACCCCTCCACTTT.

This rearrangement joins TRBV7-2 to TRBJ2-7; 9 nucleotides line up with TRBD1. CDR3 length: 16 amino acids. The junction had 11 bases not matched to a gene; V was cut back by 2 bases and J by 6 bases. CDR1 and CDR2 (germline): SGHTA, FQGNSA. As DNA, the CDR3 is TGTGCCAGCAGCTTACAGCCGACAGGGGGAAGTTCCGAGCAGTACTTC. As protein: CASSLQPTGGSSEQYF. The entire variable domain, with the rest obtained from reference TRBV7-2 and TRBJ2-7, is as follows: GAGVSQSPSNKVTEKGKDVELRCDPISGHTALYWYRQSLGQGLEFLIYFQGNSAPDKSGLPSDRFSAERTGGSVSTLTIQRTQQEDSAVYLCASSLQPTGGSSEQYFGPGTRLTVT.

This sequence joins TRBV10-3 and TRBJ1-6; tentatively, D is TRBD1 (5 bases). The CDR3 covers 14 residues. Trimming removed 2 bases at V and 9 bases at J, with 11 bases between. Germline V gene sequence: CDR1 ENHRY, CDR2 SYGVKD. CDR3 DNA sequence: TGTGCCATCAGTGAGGGGGCCTTCTTTTCACCCCTCCACTTT. The encoded protein is CAISEGAFFSPLHF.

This clone is a singleton in its sample. In DNA, the CDR3 is TGTGCCAGCAGTTTGCCGACAGTCTCTGGAAACACCATATATTTT. Translation: CASSLPTVSGNTIYF. The chain is built from TRBV28 and TRBJ1-3; TRBD1 might be the D (5 bases). The V gene's germline CDR1 is MDHEN and CDR2 SYDVKM. Trimming stripped 3 bases from V and 0 bases from J, with 9 bases between. The CDR3 spans 15 residues.

The chain has TRBV7-9 and TRBJ1-5, with 9 bases aligning to TRBD1. The CDR3 contains 15 residues. The trim removed 5 bases at V and 1 base at J, leaving 3 bases unmatched. Germline V gene lookup returns CDR1 SEHNR and CDR2 FQNEAQ (reference sequence). CDR3 bases: TGTGCCAGCAGCACGACAGGGGGGAGCAATCAGCCCCAGCATTTT. Its protein product is CASSTTGGSNQPQHF.

This clone was recorded only once. The rearrangement uses TRBV28 and TRBJ2-7; weak D call: TRBD1 (6 bases). V was shortened by 6 bases and J by 6 bases, with 24 bases between the two germline ends. The CDR3 length is 16 residues. The V gene's germline CDR1 is MDHEN and CDR2 SYDVKM. DNA of the CDR3: TGTGCCAGCAGCAACTCCGGCGCCGTAGGGGGACGCGAGCAGTACTTC. Protein product: CASSNSGAVGGREQYF.

The chain employs TRBV19 and TRBJ1-2, with a weak D call TRBD1 (5 bases). V was clipped by 7 bases and J by 3 bases, with 12 bases between them. CDR1 and CDR2 (germline): LNHDA, SQIVND (reference sequence). The CDR3 sequence is 13 residues long. The chain's CDR3 is CASTKGRDYGYTF. CDR3 nucleotide sequence: TGTGCCAGTACGAAGGGGCGCGACTATGGCTACACCTTC.

This clone was counted once. The chain uses TRBV7-6 and TRBJ2-1, with 7 bases aligning to TRBD1. Germline V gives CDR1 SGHVS, CDR2 FNYEAQ. The CDR3 covers 15 residues. The V gene end was trimmed by 5 bases and the J gene end by 3 bases; junction bases not matched to a gene: 7. As DNA, the CDR3 is TGTGCCAGCAGCCCCAGGGGGTCCATCTACAATGAGCAGTTCTTC. This translates into CASSPRGSIYNEQFF.

V usage is TRBV6-5 and J usage is TRBJ1-5; 7 nucleotides match TRBD1. CDR1 is MNHEY and CDR2 is SVGAGI in the germline V gene. V lost 6 bases to trimming and J lost 4 bases; unmatched junction nucleotides: 6. CDR3 length: 14 residues. The CDR3 coding sequence is TGTGCCAGCAGCCCACCAGGGGGTAATCAGCCCCAGCATTTT. Translation gives CASSPPGGNQPQHF.

This chain links TRBV6-5 with TRBJ2-3; D is perhaps TRBD2 (7 bases). Trimming stripped 5 bases from V and 5 bases from J, with 14 bases between. Germline CDR1 and CDR2: MNHEY and SVGAGI. The length of the CDR3 is 14 residues. The CDR3 loop is CASSTTGGRDTQYF. The CDR3 DNA reads as TGTGCCAGCAGTACCACGGGGGGCCGAGATACGCAGTATTTT.

The chain joins TRBV19 to TRBJ1-6; D uncertain. Trimming removed 3 bases from V and 7 bases from J, with 10 bases in between. There are 14 residues in the CDR3. From germline, CDR1 is LNHDA and CDR2 SQIVND (reference sequence). CDR3 DNA sequence: TGTGCCAGTAGTATTGGAGGGTACAATTCACCCCTCCACTTT. Amino acids: CASSIGGYNSPLHF.

The chain links TRBV7-9 to TRBJ1-4; no clear D. The CDR3 length is 13 residues. V dropped 0 bases and J dropped 8 bases, with 7 bases sitting between them. The germline CDR1 and CDR2 sequences are SEHNR and FQNEAQ (reference sequence). The CDR3 loop reads CASSLAGREKLFF. In nucleotides, the CDR3 is TGTGCCAGCAGCTTAGCAGGGAGGGAAAAACTGTTTTTT.

The rearrangement uses TRBV9 and TRBJ1-3, with D hard to call. V was cut by 4 bases and J by 0 bases, with 14 bases left in between. The CDR3 is 16 residues long. Per the germline V gene, CDR1 is SGDLS and CDR2 is YYNGEE. The DNA of the CDR3 is TGTGCCAGCAGCCGTAGGAGTCTAGGCTCTGGAAACACCATATATTTT. Protein: CASSRRSLGSGNTIYF. Filled out from reference TRBV9 and TRBJ1-3, the complete variable domain reads DSGVTQTPKHLITATGQRVTLRCSPRSGDLSVYWYQQSLDQGLQFLIQYYNGEERAKGNILERFSAQQFPDLHSELNLSSLELGDSALYFCASSRRSLGSGNTIYFGEGSWLTVV.

The table lists this clone with a few counts. The chain couples TRBV18 to TRBJ1-1, with TRBD1 matching over 10 bases. With V trimmed by 3 bases and J by 5 bases, 3 bases remained unmatched. The length of the CDR3 is 14 residues. Germline CDR1 KGHSH, CDR2 LQKENI. The CDR3 protein is CASSPRDRGTEAFF. CDR3 DNA: TGTGCCAGCTCACCCCGGGACAGGGGAACTGAAGCTTTCTTT.